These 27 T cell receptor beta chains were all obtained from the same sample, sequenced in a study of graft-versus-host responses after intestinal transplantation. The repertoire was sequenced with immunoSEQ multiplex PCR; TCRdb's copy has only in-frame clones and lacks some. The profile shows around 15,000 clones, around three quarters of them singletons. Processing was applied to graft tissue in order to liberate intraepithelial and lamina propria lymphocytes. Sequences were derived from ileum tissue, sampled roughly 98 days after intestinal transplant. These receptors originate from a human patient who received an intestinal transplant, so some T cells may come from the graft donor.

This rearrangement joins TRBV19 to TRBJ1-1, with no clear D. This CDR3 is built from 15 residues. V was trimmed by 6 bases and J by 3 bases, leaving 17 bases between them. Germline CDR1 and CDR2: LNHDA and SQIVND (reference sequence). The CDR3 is CASRPLTEYYTEAFF. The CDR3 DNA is TGTGCCAGTAGACCACTCACAGAATATTACACTGAAGCTTTCTTT.

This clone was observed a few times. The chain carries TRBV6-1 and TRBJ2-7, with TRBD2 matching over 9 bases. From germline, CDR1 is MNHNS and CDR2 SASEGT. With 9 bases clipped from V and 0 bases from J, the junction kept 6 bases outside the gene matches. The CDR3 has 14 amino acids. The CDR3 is CASNLAGSSYEQYF. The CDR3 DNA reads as TGTGCCAGTAATCTAGCGGGGAGCTCCTACGAGCAGTACTTC.

The CDR3 region is CASSETMGTDSYEQYF. The CDR3 DNA reads TGTGCCAGCAGCGAAACGATGGGGACAGACTCCTACGAGCAGTACTTC. The chain links TRBV2 to TRBJ2-7; TRBD1 matches 7 bases. J lost 0 bases, V lost 6 bases, and 11 bases had no gene match. Germline lookup yields CDR1 SNHLY and CDR2 FYNNEI. This CDR3 comprises 16 residues.

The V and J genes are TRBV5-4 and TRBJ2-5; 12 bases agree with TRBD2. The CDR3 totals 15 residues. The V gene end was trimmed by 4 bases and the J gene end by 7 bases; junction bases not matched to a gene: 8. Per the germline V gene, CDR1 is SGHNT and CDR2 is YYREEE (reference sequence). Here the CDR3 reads CASSRLAGVGGTQYF. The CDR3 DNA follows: TGTGCCAGCAGCCGACTAGCGGGAGTGGGAGGGACCCAGTACTTC.

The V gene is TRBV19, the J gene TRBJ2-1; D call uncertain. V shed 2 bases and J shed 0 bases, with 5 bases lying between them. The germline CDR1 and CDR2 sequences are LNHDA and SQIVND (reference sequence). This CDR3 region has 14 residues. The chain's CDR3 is CASSIQSSYNEQFF. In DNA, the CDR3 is TGTGCCAGTAGTATACAGAGCTCCTACAATGAGCAGTTCTTC.

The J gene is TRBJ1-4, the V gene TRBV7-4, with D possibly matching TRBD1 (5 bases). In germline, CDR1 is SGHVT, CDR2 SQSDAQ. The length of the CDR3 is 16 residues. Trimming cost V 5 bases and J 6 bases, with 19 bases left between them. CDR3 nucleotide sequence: TGTGCCAGCAGCCACCAAACAGGCGGGTGGGATGAAAAACTGTTTTTT. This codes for CASSHQTGGWDEKLFF. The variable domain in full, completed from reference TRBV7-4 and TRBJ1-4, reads GAGVSQSPRYKVAKRGRDVALRCDSISGHVTLYWYRQTLGQGSEVLTYSQSDAQRDKSGRPSGRFSAERPERSVSTLKIQRTEQGDSAVYLCASSHQTGGWDEKLFFGSGTQLSVL.

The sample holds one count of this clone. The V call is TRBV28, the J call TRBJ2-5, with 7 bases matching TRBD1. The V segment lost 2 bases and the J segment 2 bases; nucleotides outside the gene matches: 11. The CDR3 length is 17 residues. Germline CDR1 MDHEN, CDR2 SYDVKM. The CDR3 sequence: CASSLRGQLQGQETQYF. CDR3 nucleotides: TGTGCCAGCAGTTTAAGGGGACAGCTCCAGGGACAAGAGACCCAGTACTTC.

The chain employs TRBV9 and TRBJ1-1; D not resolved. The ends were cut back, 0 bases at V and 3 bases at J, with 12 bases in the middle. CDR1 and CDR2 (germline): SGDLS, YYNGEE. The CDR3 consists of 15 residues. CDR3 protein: CASSVVGGLHTEAFF. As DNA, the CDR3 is TGTGCCAGCAGCGTAGTCGGCGGACTGCACACTGAAGCTTTCTTT.

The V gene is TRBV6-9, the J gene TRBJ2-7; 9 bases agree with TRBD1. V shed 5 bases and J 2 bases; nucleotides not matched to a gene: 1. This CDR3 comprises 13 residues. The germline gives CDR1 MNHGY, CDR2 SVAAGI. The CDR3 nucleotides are TGTGCCAGCAGTGGGGACAGGGCCTACGAGCAGTACTTC. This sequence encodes CASSGDRAYEQYF.

The CDR3 loop reads CASSQDNSGSGNEQFF. CDR3 bases: TGTGCCAGCAGCCAAGATAACAGCGGGAGCGGAAATGAGCAGTTCTTC. V and J are TRBV4-2 and TRBJ2-1, with 8 bases fitting TRBD2. Germline CDR1 and CDR2: LGHNA and YNFKEQ. This CDR3 contains 16 residues. The ends lost 0 bases at V and 7 bases at J; junction bases unmatched: 8.

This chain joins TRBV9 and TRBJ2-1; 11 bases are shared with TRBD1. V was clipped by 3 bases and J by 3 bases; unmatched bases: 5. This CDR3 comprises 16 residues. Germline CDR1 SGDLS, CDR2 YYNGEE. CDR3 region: CASSAPGQGDYNEQFF. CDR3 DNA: TGTGCCAGCAGCGCCCCGGGACAGGGGGACTACAATGAGCAGTTCTTC.

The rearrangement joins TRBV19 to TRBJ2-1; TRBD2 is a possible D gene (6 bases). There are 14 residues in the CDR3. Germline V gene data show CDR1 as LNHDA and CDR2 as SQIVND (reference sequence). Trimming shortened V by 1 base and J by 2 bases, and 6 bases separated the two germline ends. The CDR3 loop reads CASSIGLAYNEQFF. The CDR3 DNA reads TGTGCCAGTAGTATAGGACTAGCCTACAATGAGCAGTTCTTC.

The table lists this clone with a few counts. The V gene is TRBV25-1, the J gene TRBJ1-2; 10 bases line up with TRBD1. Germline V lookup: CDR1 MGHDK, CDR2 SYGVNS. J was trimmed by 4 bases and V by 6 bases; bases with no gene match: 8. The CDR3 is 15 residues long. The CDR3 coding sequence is TGTGCCAGCAGCTTAGCCGGGACAGGGGTCTATGGCTACACCTTC. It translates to CASSLAGTGVYGYTF.

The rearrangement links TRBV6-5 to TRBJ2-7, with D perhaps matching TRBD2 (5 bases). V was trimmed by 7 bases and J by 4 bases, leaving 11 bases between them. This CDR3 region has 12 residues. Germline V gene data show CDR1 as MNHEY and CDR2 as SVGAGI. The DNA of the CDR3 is TGTGCCAGCATCGAGGGATTGTACGAGCAGTACTTC. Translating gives CASIEGLYEQYF.

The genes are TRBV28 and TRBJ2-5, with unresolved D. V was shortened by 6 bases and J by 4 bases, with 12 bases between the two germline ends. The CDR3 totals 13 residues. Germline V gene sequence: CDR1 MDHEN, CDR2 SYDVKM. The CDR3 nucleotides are TGTGCCAGCAGCCCCACTTGGTCAGAGACCCAGTACTTC. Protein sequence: CASSPTWSETQYF.

CDR3 DNA: TGCGCCAGCAGCTTAGATTGGCAGGGTGGTAGCAAGCAGTACTTC. This translates into CASSLDWQGGSKQYF. The chain links TRBV5-1 to TRBJ2-7, with D possibly being TRBD1 (5 bases). Germline values: CDR1 SGHRS, CDR2 YFSETQ. This CDR3 has 15 amino acids. V lost 2 bases to trimming and J lost 8 bases, with 20 bases between them.

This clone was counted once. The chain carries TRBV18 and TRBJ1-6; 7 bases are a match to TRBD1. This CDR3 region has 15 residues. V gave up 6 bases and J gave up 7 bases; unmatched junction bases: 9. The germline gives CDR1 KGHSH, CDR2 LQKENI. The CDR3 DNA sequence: TGTGCCAGCTCCCCTACCGGGACAGCAAATTCACCCCTCCACTTT. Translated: CASSPTGTANSPLHF.

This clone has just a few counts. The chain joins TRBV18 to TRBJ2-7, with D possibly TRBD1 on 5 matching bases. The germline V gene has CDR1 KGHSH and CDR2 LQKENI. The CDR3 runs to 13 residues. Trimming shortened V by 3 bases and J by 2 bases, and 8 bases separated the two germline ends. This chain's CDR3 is CASSPTATYEQYF. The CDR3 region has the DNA TGTGCCAGCTCACCGACAGCTACCTACGAGCAGTACTTC.

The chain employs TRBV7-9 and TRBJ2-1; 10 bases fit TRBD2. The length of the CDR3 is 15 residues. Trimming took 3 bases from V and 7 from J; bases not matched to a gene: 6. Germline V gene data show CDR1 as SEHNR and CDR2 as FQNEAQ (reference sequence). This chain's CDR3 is CASSFFPSGSNEQFF. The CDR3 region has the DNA TGTGCCAGCAGCTTCTTCCCTAGCGGGAGTAATGAGCAGTTCTTC.

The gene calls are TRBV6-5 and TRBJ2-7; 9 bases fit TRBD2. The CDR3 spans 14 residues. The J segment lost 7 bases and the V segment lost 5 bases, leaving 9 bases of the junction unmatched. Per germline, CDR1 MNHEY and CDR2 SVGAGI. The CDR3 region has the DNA TGTGCCAGCAGTCCCGCGGGAGGGCCAAGGGAGCAGTACTTC. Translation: CASSPAGGPREQYF.

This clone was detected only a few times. The CDR3 protein is CASSLLAGLDEQYF. The CDR3, as DNA: TGTGCCAGCAGTTTACTAGCGGGATTGGACGAGCAGTACTTC. The chain carries TRBV28 and TRBJ2-7, with TRBD2 identical over 9 bases. V dropped 2 bases and J dropped 5; count of bases not matched to a gene: 4. This CDR3 has 14 residues. The germline gives CDR1 MDHEN, CDR2 SYDVKM.

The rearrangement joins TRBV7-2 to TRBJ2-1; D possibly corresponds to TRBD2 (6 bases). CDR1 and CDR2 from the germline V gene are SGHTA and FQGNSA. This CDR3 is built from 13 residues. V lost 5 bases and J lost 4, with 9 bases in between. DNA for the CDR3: TGTGCCAGCAGCGTCGGGACTTACAATGAGCAGTTCTTC. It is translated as CASSVGTYNEQFF.

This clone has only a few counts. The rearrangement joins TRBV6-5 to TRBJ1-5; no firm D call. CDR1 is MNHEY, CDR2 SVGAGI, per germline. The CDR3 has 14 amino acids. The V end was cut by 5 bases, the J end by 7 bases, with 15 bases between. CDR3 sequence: CASSDDGPSQPQHF. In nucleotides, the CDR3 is TGTGCCAGCAGTGACGACGGCCCCAGCCAGCCCCAGCATTTT.

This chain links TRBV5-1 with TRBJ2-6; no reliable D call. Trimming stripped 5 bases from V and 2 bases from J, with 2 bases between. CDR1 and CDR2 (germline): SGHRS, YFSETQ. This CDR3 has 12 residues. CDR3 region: CASRAGANVLTF. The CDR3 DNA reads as TGCGCCAGCAGGGCTGGGGCCAACGTCCTGACTTTC.

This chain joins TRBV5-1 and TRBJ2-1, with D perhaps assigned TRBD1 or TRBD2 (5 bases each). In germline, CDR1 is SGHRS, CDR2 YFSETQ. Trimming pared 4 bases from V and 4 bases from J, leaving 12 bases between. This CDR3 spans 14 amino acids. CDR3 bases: TGCGCCAGCAGCCTGCGAGGGGCTTACAATGAGCAGTTCTTC. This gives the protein CASSLRGAYNEQFF.

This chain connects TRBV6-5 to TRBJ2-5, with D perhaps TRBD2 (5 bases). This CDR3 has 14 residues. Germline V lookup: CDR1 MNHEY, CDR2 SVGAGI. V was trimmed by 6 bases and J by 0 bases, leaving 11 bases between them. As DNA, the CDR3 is TGTGCCAGCAGAGGACTGCCCGACCAAGAGACCCAGTACTTC. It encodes CASRGLPDQETQYF.

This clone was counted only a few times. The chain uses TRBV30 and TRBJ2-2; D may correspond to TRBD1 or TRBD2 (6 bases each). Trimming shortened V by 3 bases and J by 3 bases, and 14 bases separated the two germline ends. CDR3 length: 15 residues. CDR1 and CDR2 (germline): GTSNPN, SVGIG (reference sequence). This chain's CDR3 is CAWRLTGADTGELFF. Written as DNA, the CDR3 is TGTGCCTGGAGGCTCACGGGGGCGGACACCGGGGAGCTGTTTTTT.